The clone carrying this T cell receptor beta chain has a handful of counts. The 5'RACE template-switching step produced TCR cDNA and added a universal primer site and UMIs. TCRdb re-analysed the 5' RACE reads in MiXCR, keeping a single row per CDR3 protein. The repertoire has about 73,000 distinct CDR3 sequences, around 7% of them found once; the top ten carry around 45%. J lost 0 bases, V lost 7 bases, and 11 bases had no gene match. Germline CDR1 reads LNHDA; CDR2 reads SQIVND (reference sequence). The CDR3 covers 18 residues. The sample is drawn from a study of T cells after yellow fever vaccination.

Sequenced material: CD8+ T cells sorted from PBMCs, taken on the day of the yellow fever booster vaccination. The receptor comes from a man in his thirties or forties who received the YFV17D yellow fever vaccine. The genes are TRBV19 and TRBJ2-2; 10 bases fit TRBD1. As DNA, the CDR3 is TGTGCCAGTATAAGCGAGACAGGGGGCCTTACGAACACCGGGGAGCTGTTTTTT. Residues: CASISETGGLTNTGELFF.